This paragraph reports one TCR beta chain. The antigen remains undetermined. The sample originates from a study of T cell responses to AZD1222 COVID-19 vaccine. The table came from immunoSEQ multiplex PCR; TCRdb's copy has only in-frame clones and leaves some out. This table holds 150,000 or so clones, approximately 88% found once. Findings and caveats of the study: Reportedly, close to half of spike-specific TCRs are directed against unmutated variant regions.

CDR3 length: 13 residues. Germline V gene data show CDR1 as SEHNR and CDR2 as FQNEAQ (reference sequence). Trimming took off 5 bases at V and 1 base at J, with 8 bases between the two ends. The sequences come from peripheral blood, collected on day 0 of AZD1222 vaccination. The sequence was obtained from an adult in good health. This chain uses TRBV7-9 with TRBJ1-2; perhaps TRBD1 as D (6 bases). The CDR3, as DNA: TGTGCCAGCAGCCTACAGGGTAACTATGGCTACACCTTC. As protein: CASSLQGNYGYTF.